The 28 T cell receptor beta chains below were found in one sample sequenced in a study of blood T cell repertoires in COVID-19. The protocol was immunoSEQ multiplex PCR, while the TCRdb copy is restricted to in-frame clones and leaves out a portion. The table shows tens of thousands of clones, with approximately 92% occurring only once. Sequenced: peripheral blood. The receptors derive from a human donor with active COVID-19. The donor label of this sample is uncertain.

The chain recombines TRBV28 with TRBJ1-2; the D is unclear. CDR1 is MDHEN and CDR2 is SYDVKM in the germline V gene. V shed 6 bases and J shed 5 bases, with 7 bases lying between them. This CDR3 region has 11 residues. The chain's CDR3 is CASSLSYGYTF. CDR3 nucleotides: TGTGCCAGCAGCCTATCATATGGCTACACCTTC.

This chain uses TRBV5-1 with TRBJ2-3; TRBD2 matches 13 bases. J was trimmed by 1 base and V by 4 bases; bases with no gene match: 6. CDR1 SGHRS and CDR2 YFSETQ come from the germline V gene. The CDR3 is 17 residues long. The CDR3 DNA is TGCGCCAGCAGCCTTACTAGCGGGAGGGCCGGCACAGATACGCAGTATTTT. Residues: CASSLTSGRAGTDTQYF.

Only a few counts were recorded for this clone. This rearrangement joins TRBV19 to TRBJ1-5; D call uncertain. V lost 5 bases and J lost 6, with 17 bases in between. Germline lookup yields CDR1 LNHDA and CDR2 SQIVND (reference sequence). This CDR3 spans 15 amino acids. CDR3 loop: CASSPPREFIQPQHF. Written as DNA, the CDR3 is TGTGCCAGTAGTCCTCCCCGGGAGTTCATTCAGCCCCAGCATTTT.

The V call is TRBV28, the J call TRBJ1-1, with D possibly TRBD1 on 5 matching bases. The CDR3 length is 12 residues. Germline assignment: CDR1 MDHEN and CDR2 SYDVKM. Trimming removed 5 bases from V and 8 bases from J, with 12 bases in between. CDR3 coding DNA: TGTGCCAGCAGTATACAGGCTGGAGAAGCTTTCTTT. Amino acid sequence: CASSIQAGEAFF.

CDR3 region: CASSYSRGGWSYNEQFF. CDR3 nucleotides: TGTGCCAGCAGCTACTCCCGGGGAGGCTGGTCCTACAATGAGCAGTTCTTC. V and J are TRBV7-2 and TRBJ2-1; TRBD2 is a possible D gene (6 bases). V was trimmed by 4 bases and J by 1 base, leaving 17 bases between them. Per germline, CDR1 SGHTA and CDR2 FQGNSA. The CDR3 covers 17 residues.

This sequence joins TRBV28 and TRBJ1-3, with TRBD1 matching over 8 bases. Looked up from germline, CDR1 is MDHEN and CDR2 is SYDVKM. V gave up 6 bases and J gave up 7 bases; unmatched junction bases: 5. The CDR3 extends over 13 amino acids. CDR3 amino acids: CASRGQGDNTIYF. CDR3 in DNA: TGTGCCAGCAGAGGACAGGGTGACAACACCATATATTTT. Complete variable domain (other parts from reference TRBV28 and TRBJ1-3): DVKVTQSSRYLVKRTGEKVFLECVQDMDHENMFWYRQDPGLGLRLIYFSYDVKMKEKGDIPEGYSVSREKKERFSLILESASTNQTSMYLCASRGQGDNTIYFGEGSWLTVV.

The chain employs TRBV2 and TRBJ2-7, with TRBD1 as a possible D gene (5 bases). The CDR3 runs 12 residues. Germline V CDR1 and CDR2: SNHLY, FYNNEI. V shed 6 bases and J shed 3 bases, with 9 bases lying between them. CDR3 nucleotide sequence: TGTGCCAGCAGATCCGACAGCTACGAGCAGTACTTC. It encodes CASRSDSYEQYF.

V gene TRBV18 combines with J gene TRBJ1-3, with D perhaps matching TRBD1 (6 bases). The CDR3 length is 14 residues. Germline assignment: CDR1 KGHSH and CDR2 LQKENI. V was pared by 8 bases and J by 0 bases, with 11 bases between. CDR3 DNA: TGTGCCAGCCTGGGGACAAACTCTGGAAACACCATATATTTT. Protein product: CASLGTNSGNTIYF.

The CDR3 region is CSVDRAQETQYF. The CDR3 DNA is TGCAGCGTCGACAGGGCACAAGAGACCCAGTACTTC. The chain couples TRBV29-1 to TRBJ2-5; 7 nucleotides agree with TRBD1. This CDR3 is 12 amino acids long. CDR1 and CDR2 from the germline V gene are SQVTM and ANQGSEA. V shed 6 bases and J 2 bases; nucleotides not matched to a gene: 3.

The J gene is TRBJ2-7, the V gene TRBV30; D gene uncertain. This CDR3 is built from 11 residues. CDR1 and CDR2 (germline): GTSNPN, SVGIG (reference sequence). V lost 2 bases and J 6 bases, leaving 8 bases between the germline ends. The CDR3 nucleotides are TGTGCCTGGAGTTCTAGTTTCGAGCAGTACTTC. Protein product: CAWSSSFEQYF.

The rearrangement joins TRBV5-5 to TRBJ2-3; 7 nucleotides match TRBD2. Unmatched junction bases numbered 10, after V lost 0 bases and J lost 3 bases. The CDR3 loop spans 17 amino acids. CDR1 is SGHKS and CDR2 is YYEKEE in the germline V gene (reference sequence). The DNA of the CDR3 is TGTGCCAGCAGCTTGGGCCAGGGAGGGGTAAAGACAGATACGCAGTATTTT. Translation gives CASSLGQGGVKTDTQYF.

CDR3 DNA: TGCGCCAGCAGCCACCCTGGGGGGACTGAAGCTTTCTTT. It yields the protein CASSHPGGTEAFF. The rearrangement joins TRBV4-1 to TRBJ1-1; perhaps TRBD1 as D (5 bases). The germline CDR1 and CDR2 sequences are MGHRA and YSYEKL. V was pared by 3 bases and J by 5 bases, with 10 bases between. This CDR3 is 13 amino acids long.

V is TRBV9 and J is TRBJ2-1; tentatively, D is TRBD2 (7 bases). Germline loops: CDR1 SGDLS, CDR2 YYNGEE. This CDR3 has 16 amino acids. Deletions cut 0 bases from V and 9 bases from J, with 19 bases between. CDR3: CASSVGGRELAGEQFF. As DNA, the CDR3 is TGTGCCAGCAGCGTAGGGGGGCGGGAGTTAGCTGGTGAGCAGTTCTTC.

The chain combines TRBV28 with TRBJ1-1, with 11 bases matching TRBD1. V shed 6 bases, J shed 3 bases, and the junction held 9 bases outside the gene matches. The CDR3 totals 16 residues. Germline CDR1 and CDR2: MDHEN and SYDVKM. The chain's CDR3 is CASRPGQGGVDTEAFF. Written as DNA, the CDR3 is TGTGCCAGCAGGCCGGGACAGGGGGGGGTCGACACTGAAGCTTTCTTT.

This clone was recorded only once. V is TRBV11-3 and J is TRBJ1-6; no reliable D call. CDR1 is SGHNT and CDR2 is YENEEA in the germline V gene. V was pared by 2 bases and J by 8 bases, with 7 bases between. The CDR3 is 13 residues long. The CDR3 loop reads CASSLIPDSPLHF. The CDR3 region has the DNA TGTGCCAGCAGCTTAATTCCGGATTCACCCCTCCACTTT.

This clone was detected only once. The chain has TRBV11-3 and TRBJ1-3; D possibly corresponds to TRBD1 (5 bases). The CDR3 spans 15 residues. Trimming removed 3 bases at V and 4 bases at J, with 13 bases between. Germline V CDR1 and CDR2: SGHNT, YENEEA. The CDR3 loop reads CASSFRLAGGNTIYF. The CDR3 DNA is TGTGCCAGCAGCTTCAGGTTGGCAGGGGGAAACACCATATATTTT.

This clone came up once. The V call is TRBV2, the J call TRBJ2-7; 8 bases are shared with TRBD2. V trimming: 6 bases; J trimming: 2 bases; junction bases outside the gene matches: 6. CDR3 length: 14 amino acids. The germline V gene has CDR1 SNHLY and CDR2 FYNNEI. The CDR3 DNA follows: TGTGCCAGCAGGTGGACTAGCACTACCTACGAGCAGTACTTC. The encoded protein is CASRWTSTTYEQYF. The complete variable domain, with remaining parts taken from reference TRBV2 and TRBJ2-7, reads EPEVTQTPSHQVTQMGQEVILRCVPISNHLYFYWYRQILGQKVEFLVSFYNNEISEKSEIFDDQFSVERPDGSNFTLKIRSTKLEDSAMYFCASRWTSTTYEQYFGPGTRLTVT.

CDR3 coding DNA: TGTGCCAGCTCACCGGAGGCGAACACCGGGGAGCTGTTTTTT. It codes for CASSPEANTGELFF. This chain connects TRBV18 to TRBJ2-2; possibly TRBD2 for D (5 bases). The V gene lost 3 bases and the J gene lost 0 bases, with 5 bases spanning the gap. Looked up from germline, CDR1 is KGHSH and CDR2 is LQKENI. CDR3 size: 14 residues.

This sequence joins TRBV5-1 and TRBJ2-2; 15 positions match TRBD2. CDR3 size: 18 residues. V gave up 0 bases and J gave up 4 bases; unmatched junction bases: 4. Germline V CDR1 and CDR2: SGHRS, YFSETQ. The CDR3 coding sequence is TGCGCCAGCAGCTTGGGAGGACTAGCGGGAGGGTCCACCGGGGAGCTGTTTTTT. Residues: CASSLGGLAGGSTGELFF.

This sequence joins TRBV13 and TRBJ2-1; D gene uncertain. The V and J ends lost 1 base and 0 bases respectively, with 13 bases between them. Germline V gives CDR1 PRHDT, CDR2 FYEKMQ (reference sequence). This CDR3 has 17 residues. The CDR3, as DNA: TGTGCCAGCAGCTTAGAAGTAGCCGCCAGCTCCTACAATGAGCAGTTCTTC. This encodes CASSLEVAASSYNEQFF.

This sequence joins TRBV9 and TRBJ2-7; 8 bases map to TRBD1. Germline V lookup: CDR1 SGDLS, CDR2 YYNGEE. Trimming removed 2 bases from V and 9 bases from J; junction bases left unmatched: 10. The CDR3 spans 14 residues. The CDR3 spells CASSVATGDTRQYF. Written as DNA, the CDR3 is TGTGCCAGCAGCGTGGCGACAGGGGATACGAGGCAGTACTTC.

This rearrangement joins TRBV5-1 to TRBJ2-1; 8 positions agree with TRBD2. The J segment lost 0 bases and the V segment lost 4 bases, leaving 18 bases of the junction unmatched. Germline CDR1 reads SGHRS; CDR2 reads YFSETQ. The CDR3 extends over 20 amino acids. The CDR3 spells CASSPKHTREALSSYNEQFF. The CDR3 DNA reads TGCGCCAGCAGCCCAAAGCATACGCGGGAGGCCCTGAGCTCCTACAATGAGCAGTTCTTC.

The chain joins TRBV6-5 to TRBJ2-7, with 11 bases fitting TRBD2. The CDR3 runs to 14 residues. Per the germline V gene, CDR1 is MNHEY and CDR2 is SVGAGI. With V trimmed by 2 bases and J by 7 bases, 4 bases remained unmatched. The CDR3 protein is CASSYTGTSGEQYF. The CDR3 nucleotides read TGTGCCAGCAGTTACACCGGGACTAGCGGTGAGCAGTACTTC.

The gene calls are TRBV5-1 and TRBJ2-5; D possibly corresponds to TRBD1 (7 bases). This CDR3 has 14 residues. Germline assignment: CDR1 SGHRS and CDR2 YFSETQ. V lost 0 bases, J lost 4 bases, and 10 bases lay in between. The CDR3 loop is CASSLGQGGETQYF. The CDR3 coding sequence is TGCGCCAGCAGCTTGGGCCAGGGGGGAGAGACCCAGTACTTC.

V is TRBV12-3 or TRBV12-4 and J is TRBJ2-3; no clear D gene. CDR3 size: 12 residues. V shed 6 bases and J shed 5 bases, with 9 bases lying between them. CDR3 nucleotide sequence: TGTGCCAGCAGCCAGACTGGAGATACGCAGTATTTT. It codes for CASSQTGDTQYF.

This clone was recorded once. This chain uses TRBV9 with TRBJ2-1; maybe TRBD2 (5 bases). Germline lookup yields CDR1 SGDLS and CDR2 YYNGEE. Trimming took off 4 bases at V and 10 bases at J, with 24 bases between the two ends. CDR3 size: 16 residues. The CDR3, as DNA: TGTGCCAGCAGCCCTCGGTGGGAGCCCCTCGGGAAAGAGCAGTTCTTC. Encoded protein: CASSPRWEPLGKEQFF.

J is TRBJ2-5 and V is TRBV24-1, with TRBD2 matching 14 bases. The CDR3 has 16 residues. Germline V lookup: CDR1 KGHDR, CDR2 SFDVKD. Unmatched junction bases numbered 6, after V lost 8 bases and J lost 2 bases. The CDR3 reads CATTGTSGSGQETQYF. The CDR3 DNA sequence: TGTGCCACCACCGGGACTAGCGGGAGCGGGCAAGAGACCCAGTACTTC.

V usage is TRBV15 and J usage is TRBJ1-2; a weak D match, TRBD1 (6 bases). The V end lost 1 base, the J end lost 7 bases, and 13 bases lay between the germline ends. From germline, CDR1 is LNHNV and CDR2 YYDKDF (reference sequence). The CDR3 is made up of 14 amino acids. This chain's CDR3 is CATSRGLQGGGYTF. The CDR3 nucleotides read TGTGCCACCAGCAGAGGGCTACAGGGTGGTGGCTACACCTTC.